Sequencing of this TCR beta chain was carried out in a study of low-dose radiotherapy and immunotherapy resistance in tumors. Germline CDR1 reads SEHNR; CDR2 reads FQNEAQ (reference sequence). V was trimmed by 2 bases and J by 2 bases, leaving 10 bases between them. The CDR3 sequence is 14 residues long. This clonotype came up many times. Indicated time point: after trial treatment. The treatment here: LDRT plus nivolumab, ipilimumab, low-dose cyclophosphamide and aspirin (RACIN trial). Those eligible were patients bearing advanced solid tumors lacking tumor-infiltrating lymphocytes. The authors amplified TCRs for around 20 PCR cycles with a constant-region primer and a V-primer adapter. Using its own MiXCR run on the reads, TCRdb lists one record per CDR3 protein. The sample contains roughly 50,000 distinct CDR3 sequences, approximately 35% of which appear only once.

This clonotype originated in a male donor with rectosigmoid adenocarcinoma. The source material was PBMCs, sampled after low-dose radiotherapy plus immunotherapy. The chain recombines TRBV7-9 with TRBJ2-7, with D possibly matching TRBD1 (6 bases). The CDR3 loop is CASSLQGFTYEQYF. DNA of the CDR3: TGTGCCAGCAGCTTACAGGGGTTCACCTACGAGCAGTACTTC.